The clone carrying this T cell receptor beta chain turned up a few times. What it recognizes is unknown. One entry per CDR3 protein, called by TCRdb with MiXCR from the RACE reads. The sample records approximately 320,000 distinct CDR3 sequences, around 5.5% being singletons. This entry comes from a study of human T cells and chemical hapten exposure. Across the whole study: 2% DPC was applied to around 2 cm by around 2 cm of upper inner arm skin for sensitization.

Time point defined: pre-sensitization, week 0. The treatment is: therapeutic diphenylcyclopropenone sensitization with weekly scalp DPC. General observations from the study: Sensitizing with DPC caused no change in TCRs above 1 in 1000 frequency.

V lost 11 bases and J lost 6, with 16 bases in between. The CDR3 covers 12 residues. Germline lookup yields CDR1 LGHDT and CDR2 YNNKEL (reference sequence). This TCR was recovered from a woman aged 18 to 35 with alopecia areata. Some clones in this sample may be carry-over from other donors' samples. The source was whole blood, collected in connection with sensitization to the hapten diphenylcyclopropenone (DPC). J is TRBJ1-1 and V is TRBV3-1, with a tentative D call TRBD1 (5 bases). The CDR3 region is CASSPGFPEAFF. The CDR3 region has the DNA TGTGCCTCCTCTCCAGGGTTCCCTGAAGCTTTCTTT.